This record concerns one T cell receptor (beta chain) sequence. This table comes from immunoSEQ multiplex PCR, and its TCRdb copy is limited to in-frame clones, with some not included. Of about 64,000 clones detected, roughly 98% appear once; the ten largest clones hold 0.34%. Unstimulated regulatory T cells (CD4+CD25+CD127-), CD4+CD25- non-regulatory cells, CD4 and CD8 cells were FACS-sorted from thawed PBMCs. The data belong to a study of Tregs in tolerant kidney transplant recipients. The CDR3 length is 13 residues. Germline loops: CDR1 MNHEY, CDR2 SMNVEV (reference sequence). V lost 3 bases and J 3 bases, leaving 6 bases between the germline ends.

The rearrangement joins TRBV27 to TRBJ2-1; no reliable D call. This TCR was recovered from a human donor who received a combined kidney and bone marrow transplant. The starting material was Tregs from blood, obtained before the transplant. In DNA form, the CDR3 reads TGTGCCAGCAGTTTCTTGAGCTACAATGAGCAGTTCTTC. This encodes CASSFLSYNEQFF.